The 5 T cell receptor beta chains below come from one sample, sequenced in a study of blood T cells in healthy people across ages. A sample-barcoded 5' primer and a J-beta primer mix were used in a second PCR of roughly 6 to 11 cycles. TCRdb redid the calling of the 5' RACE reads with MiXCR, one entry per CDR3 protein. The profile shows some 1 million distinct CDR3 sequences, under 45% of them singletons. The sequenced material came from blood. The source is a woman aged 60-75 years in good health.

The chain recombines TRBV15 with TRBJ2-5; D uncertain. In germline, CDR1 is LNHNV, CDR2 YYDKDF (reference sequence). This CDR3 has 15 amino acids. V was clipped by 0 bases and J by 5 bases, with 13 bases between them. CDR3 amino acids: CATSRDLSRSETQYF. CDR3 nucleotides: TGTGCCACCAGCAGAGATCTGTCAAGGTCCGAGACCCAGTACTTC.

This clonotype was seen a few times. The chain has TRBV24-1 and TRBJ2-7; the match to TRBD1 covers 11 bases. The CDR3 contains 16 residues. The germline V gene has CDR1 KGHDR and CDR2 SFDVKD. Losses at the gene ends were 4 bases for V and 0 bases for J; bases not matched to a gene: 4. In DNA form, the CDR3 reads TGTGCCACCAGTGACCGGACAGGGGGCGACTCCTACGAGCAGTACTTC. Protein sequence: CATSDRTGGDSYEQYF.

The chain uses TRBV28 and TRBJ2-1; 8 bases are a match to TRBD2. The V gene end was trimmed by 7 bases and the J gene end by 0 bases; junction bases not matched to a gene: 5. Germline CDR1 is MDHEN and CDR2 is SYDVKM. This CDR3 has 15 residues. The CDR3 sequence is CASTTTSGSYNEQFF. CDR3 DNA: TGTGCCAGCACCACCACTAGCGGCTCCTACAATGAGCAGTTCTTC.

The rearrangement links TRBV7-2 to TRBJ2-2, with a possible D match to TRBD2 (7 bases). The germline V and J ends were trimmed by 9 bases and 3 bases, with 14 bases remaining between them. The V gene's germline CDR1 is SGHTA and CDR2 FQGNSA. This CDR3 has 14 residues. CDR3 protein: CARTGGRYTGELFF. CDR3 DNA: TGTGCCAGAACGGGGGGCAGGTACACCGGGGAGCTGTTTTTT.

This clonotype was counted a few times. The CDR3 reads CASSPTHGQIETQYF. The CDR3 DNA follows: TGTGCCAGCAGCCCAACCCATGGACAGATAGAGACCCAGTACTTC. The rearrangement joins TRBV6-4 to TRBJ2-5; possibly TRBD1 for D (6 bases). CDR3 length: 15 amino acids. Trimming removed 6 bases at V and 4 bases at J, with 18 bases between. CDR1 and CDR2 (germline): MRHNA, SNTAGT.